This T cell receptor (beta chain) was obtained from a study of blood T cell repertoires in COVID-19. As for the study in general: Whether acute or convalescent, the COVID-19 samples came from the United States, Italy and Spain. The analysed material was cDNA or gDNA that came from T cells, B-cell-depleted T cells, or PBMCs.

This CDR3 has 13 residues. Trimming pared 4 bases from V and 5 bases from J, leaving 9 bases between. CDR1 is MNHEY, CDR2 SMNVEV, per germline (reference sequence). TCRdb keeps only in-frame clones here, not all; method: immunoSEQ multiplex PCR. This table holds around 230,000 clones, roughly 84% found once. Material for sequencing was peripheral blood. This clonotype was obtained from a man aged 40-55 years who had recovered from COVID-19. The chain couples TRBV27 to TRBJ1-5; possible D gene TRBD1, 6 bases. DNA for the CDR3: TGTGCCAGCAGTTACAACAGGGATCAGCCCCAGCATTTT. Its protein is CASSYNRDQPQHF.